This T cell receptor beta chain was identified in a study of T cells after posttransplantation cyclophosphamide. This CDR3 contains 17 residues. CDR1 is MDHEN and CDR2 is SYDVKM in the germline V gene. V lost 8 bases to trimming and J lost 3 bases; unmatched junction nucleotides: 12. This table comes from immunoSEQ multiplex PCR, and its TCRdb copy is limited to in-frame clones, with some not included. The repertoire has 19,000 or so clones, about 98% of them found once; the top ten carry 0.1% to 0.15%. The rearrangement joins TRBV28 to TRBJ2-1, with 11 bases fitting TRBD2. The sequence was obtained from a man aged 40-55 years in good health, CMV-negative, and a related stem cell transplant donor. Sequenced sample: naive CD8+ T cells sorted from PBMCs. CDR3 sequence: CASSQPGTSGGYNEQFF. CDR3 nucleotides: TGTGCCAGCTCTCAACCAGGCACTAGCGGGGGCTACAATGAGCAGTTCTTC. The full variable domain, in which reference TRBV28 and TRBJ2-1 provide the parts outside the CDR3, is DVKVTQSSRYLVKRTGEKVFLECVQDMDHENMFWYRQDPGLGLRLIYFSYDVKMKEKGDIPEGYSVSREKKERFSLILESASTNQTSMYLCASSQPGTSGGYNEQFFGPGTRLTVL.